This T cell receptor (beta chain) originates from a study of OX40 agonist ivuxolimab in advanced cancers. The J segment lost 3 bases and the V segment lost 0 bases, leaving 2 bases of the junction unmatched. Germline V gene data show CDR1 as SGHNT and CDR2 as YYREEE (reference sequence). This CDR3 contains 14 residues. The assay was immunoSEQ multiplex PCR, and TCRdb's table has in-frame clones only and misses some. The sample lists about 48,000 clones, approximately 78% occurring once. The J gene is TRBJ2-7, the V gene TRBV5-4; 8 bases line up with TRBD1. The TCR comes from an adult with an advanced solid tumor such as melanoma, head and neck, liver or kidney cancer. The sample here was CD4+ or CD8+ T cells sorted from blood, taken in a trial of the OX40 agonist ivuxolimab. CDR3 sequence reads: CASSLGDRFYEQYF. CDR3 sequence (DNA): TGTGCCAGCAGCTTGGGGGACAGGTTCTACGAGCAGTACTTC.